This TCR beta chain stems from a study of T cells after yellow fever vaccination. TCRdb re-called the 5' RACE reads with MiXCR, one entry per CDR3 protein. Of some 250,000 distinct CDR3 sequences in the sample, about 3.5% were seen once. The germline V gene has CDR1 MDHEN and CDR2 SYDVKM. The CDR3 has 18 residues. The V gene end was trimmed by 6 bases and the J gene end by 1 base; junction bases not matched to a gene: 13. This clonotype was recorded many times. Sequencing was performed on PBMCs, taken 15 days after the yellow fever booster vaccination. This sequence originates from a man aged 18 to 35 who received the YFV17D yellow fever vaccine. This chain joins TRBV28 and TRBJ1-3; 9 bases align to TRBD1. This CDR3 reads CASRSDTGGALSGNTIYF. Here the CDR3 DNA reads TGTGCCAGCAGATCTGATACAGGGGGCGCGTTATCTGGAAACACCATATATTTT. Combining the CDR3 with reference TRBV28 and TRBJ1-3 gives the whole variable domain DVKVTQSSRYLVKRTGEKVFLECVQDMDHENMFWYRQDPGLGLRLIYFSYDVKMKEKGDIPEGYSVSREKKERFSLILESASTNQTSMYLCASRSDTGGALSGNTIYFGEGSWLTVV.